These 27 T cell receptor beta chains were sequenced from one sample in a study of tumor and adjacent non-tumor tissue in lung cancer. This sample's RNA came from whole unsorted tissue. This non-tumor lung sample came from over 3 cm beyond the tumor edge. A modified ARM-PCR protocol with three rounds of nested PCR amplified TCRbeta. A single record per CDR3 protein comes from TCRdb applying MiXCR to the multiplex PCR reads. The sample lists some 80,000 distinct CDR3 sequences; approximately 82% were seen once. Sample: distant non-tumor lung tissue. These receptors were taken from a man in his sixties or seventies with non-small cell lung cancer.

This clonotype showed up many times. V and J are TRBV20-1 and TRBJ2-5; a possible D gene is TRBD2 (5 bases). Trimming pared 4 bases from V and 4 bases from J, leaving 16 bases between. The CDR3 loop spans 14 amino acids. Per germline, CDR1 DFQATT and CDR2 SNEGSKA (reference sequence). CDR3 in amino acids: CSAKPDPAGETQYF. CDR3 bases: TGCAGTGCTAAACCGGACCCGGCGGGAGAGACCCAGTACTTC.

As concerns this clonotype: The junction differs from germline at one of its ends, possibly a read error. V usage is TRBV10-1 and J usage is TRBJ2-1, with D unresolved. This CDR3 region has 15 residues. Germline V CDR1 and CDR2: WNHNN, SYGVQD (reference sequence). CDR3 in DNA: TGTGCCGTCAGTGAGAAGGGCAGATCCTACAGTGAGCAGTTCTTC. This encodes CAVSEKGRSYSEQFF.

In the case of this clonotype: It may be a read error: a sequence one base away is much more abundant. The CDR3 protein is CASGVSGGANIGELFF. The CDR3 DNA reads TGTGCCAGCGGAGTTAGCGGGGGCGCAAACATCGGGGAGCTGTTTTTT. This chain links TRBV12-3 or TRBV12-4 with TRBJ2-2, with TRBD2 matching over 9 bases. The CDR3 consists of 16 residues.

Ten or more counts support this clonotype. This sequence joins TRBV5-1 and TRBJ2-1, with 7 bases fitting TRBD1. The CDR3 consists of 14 residues. Losses at the gene ends were 3 bases for V and 5 bases for J; bases not matched to a gene: 5. From germline, CDR1 is SGHRS and CDR2 YFSETQ. The CDR3 sequence is CASSSGQIHNEQFF. The CDR3 DNA follows: TGCGCCAGCAGCTCGGGACAGATCCACAATGAGCAGTTCTTC.

This clonotype was seen more than once but under ten times. Since the CDR3 does not end with the conserved phenylalanine or tryptophan, this likely comes from a read error. The J gene is TRBJ2-7, the V gene TRBV6-2 or TRBV6-3; no definite D call. The CDR3 extends over 15 amino acids. Germline CDR1 is MNHEY and CDR2 is SVGEGT. In nucleotides, the CDR3 is TGTGCCGGCAGCCGCCGCCAAGCGAGCTCCTACGAGCAGTACCTC. This encodes CAGSRRQASSYEQYL.

Regarding this clonotype: A single base separates this from a much larger clone, so it may be a read error. The CDR3 DNA is TGTGCCAGCAGTGAGCTCGACTTCGACAATGAGCTGTTCTTC. Translation: CASSELDFDNELFF. The chain joins TRBV6-1 to TRBJ2-1; D not certain. From germline, CDR1 is MNHNS and CDR2 SASEGT. This CDR3 comprises 14 residues.

To note about this clonotype: The junction shows a germline mismatch at one end, possibly a read error. The rearrangement uses TRBV6-6 and TRBJ2-7, with D tentatively TRBD2 (6 bases). The CDR3 loop spans 14 amino acids. Germline lookup yields CDR1 MNHNY and CDR2 SVGAGI (reference sequence). CDR3 nucleotide sequence: TGTGCCAGAAGTTATGGCAGGGAGGTAGAAGAGCAGTACTTC. Translation gives CARSYGREVEEQYF.

Concerning this clonotype: An end of the junction differs from the germline gene, which may be a read error. The CDR3 nucleotides are TGTGCCAGCAGCTTGGGACAATTGGGCGTGAACAATGAAGCTTTCTTT. Amino acids: CASSLGQLGVNNEAFF. The chain has TRBV11-1 and TRBJ1-1; D perhaps matches TRBD1 (6 bases). Germline CDR1 is SGHAT and CDR2 is FQDESV (reference sequence). The CDR3 is 16 residues long. The full variable domain, completed using reference TRBV11-1 and TRBJ1-1, is EAEVAQSPRYKITEKSQAVAFWCDPISGHATLYWYRQILGQGPELLVQFQDESVVDDSQLPKDRFSAERLKGVDSTLKIQPAELGDSAMYLCASSLGQLGVNNEAFFGQGTRLTVV.

The sample holds many counts of this clonotype. The chain joins TRBV6-2 or TRBV6-3 to TRBJ2-7; 9 positions agree with TRBD1. This CDR3 comprises 16 residues. CDR1 is MNHEY and CDR2 is SVGEGT in the germline V gene. Trimming at V came to 5 bases and at J to 2 bases, leaving 10 bases not matched to a gene. As DNA, the CDR3 is TGTGCCAGCAGTCCCGCGCTGAACAGGGGGCCCTACGAGCAGTACTTC. It translates to CASSPALNRGPYEQYF.

Worth noting for this clonotype: An end of the junction differs from the germline gene, which may be a read error. The CDR3 DNA reads as TGTGCCAGGAGCTCAGACAGCGGGGAACTGTTTTTT. Translated, it gives CARSSDSGELFF. V usage is TRBV5-4 and J usage is TRBJ2-2, with 7 bases matching TRBD2. Germline lookup yields CDR1 SGHNT and CDR2 YYREEE (reference sequence). The CDR3 spans 12 residues.

The sample holds one count of this clonotype. A read error may account for a junction end that differs from germline. The chain joins TRBV29-1 to TRBJ1-2, with D uncertain. The germline V gene has CDR1 SQVTM and CDR2 ANQGSEA. The length of the CDR3 is 13 residues. The CDR3 sequence: CSVLQNGAYGYIF. The CDR3 nucleotides are TGCAGCGTTCTCCAGAACGGAGCCTATGGCTACATCTTC.

Concerning this clonotype: The junction departs from the called germline gene at one end, perhaps through a read error. This sequence joins TRBV4-3 and TRBJ2-1; perhaps D is TRBD1 or TRBD2 (5 bases each). The CDR3 loop spans 16 amino acids. Germline CDR1 LGHNA, CDR2 YSLEER. The CDR3 spells CASGQDLRGEYHEQFF. In nucleotides, the CDR3 is TGTGCCAGCGGCCAAGACCTGAGAGGGGAATACCATGAGCAGTTCTTC.

As for this clonotype: At one end the junction does not follow the germline gene, possibly because of a read error. The chain carries TRBV11-3 and TRBJ2-3; D gene unclear. Germline V gene sequence: CDR1 SGHNT, CDR2 YENEEA. This CDR3 is 15 amino acids long. The CDR3 protein is CDSTHWEVSTDTQYF. The DNA of the CDR3 is TGTGACAGCACCCATTGGGAAGTAAGCACAGATACGCAGTATTTT.

The DNA of the CDR3 is TGCAGTGCGTTGGAAAGGGGTTACGAGCAGTACTTC. This translates into CSALERGYEQYF. This rearrangement joins TRBV20-1 to TRBJ2-7, with D possibly TRBD1 on 5 matching bases. This CDR3 is built from 12 residues. Trimming took off 6 bases at V and 4 bases at J, with 13 bases between the two ends. CDR1 and CDR2 (germline): DFQATT, SNEGSKA (reference sequence).

The count of this clonotype is one. CDR3 nucleotides: TGTGCCAGCGAAAAAGCGGGAGGAACTGAGCAGTTCTTC. Residues: CASEKAGGTEQFF. The chain uses TRBV11-3 and TRBJ2-1, with TRBD2 matching over 9 bases. V shed 8 bases, J shed 9 bases, and the junction held 8 bases outside the gene matches. This CDR3 is built from 13 residues. Germline-derived CDR1 and CDR2 are SGHNT and YENEEA. Supplemented by reference TRBV11-3 and TRBJ2-1, the full variable domain reads EAGVVQSPRYKIIEKKQPVAFWCNPISGHNTLYWYLQNLGQGPELLIRYENEEAVDDSQLPKDRFSAERLKGVDSTLKIQPAELGDSAVYLCASEKAGGTEQFFGPGTRLTVL.

The chain has TRBV14 and TRBJ1-2, with unresolved D. The CDR3 sequence is 16 residues long. V lost 1 base and J lost 10, with 22 bases in between. Germline V gene sequence: CDR1 SGHDN, CDR2 FVKESK. DNA for the CDR3: TGTGCCAGCAGCCAAGGACTCAGAAACCAAATCTACGTCTACACCTTC. It translates to CASSQGLRNQIYVYTF.

This clonotype has a single count. No conserved phenylalanine or tryptophan ends this CDR3, so it is likely a read error. The limits of the CDR3 on the DNA are not certain, so only TCRdb's listed CDR3 is given. The chain links TRBV6-2 or TRBV6-3 to TRBJ1-1; TRBD1, the table's D call, was not compared with the DNA. Termini included, the CDR3 measures 15 amino acids. The V gene's germline CDR1 is MNHEY and CDR2 SVGEGT. CDR3 sequence: CASRPFVGRRRETFL.

Concerning this clonotype: A single base separates this from a much larger clone, so it may be a read error. The chain joins TRBV7-9 to TRBJ1-1; D is unresolved. CDR1 SEHNR and CDR2 FQNEAQ come from the germline V gene (reference sequence). This CDR3 has 14 amino acids. Trimming shortened V by 4 bases and J by 5 bases, and 14 bases separated the two germline ends. The CDR3 DNA reads TGTGCCAGCAGCTCATCCTGGATTCAAACTGAAGCTTTCTTT. Protein sequence: CASSSSWIQTEAFF.

Details on this clonotype: Because it lacks the conserved phenylalanine or tryptophan at the end, this CDR3 is likely a read error. The J gene is TRBJ2-3, the V gene TRBV5-6; D is unresolved. Germline lookup yields CDR1 SGHDT and CDR2 YYEEEE. There are 15 residues in the CDR3. CDR3 protein: CTSSLGPRGTDTQYL. The CDR3, as DNA: TGTACCAGCAGCTTGGGCCCGCGAGGTACAGATACGCAGTATTTG.

In the case of this clonotype: The junction departs from the called germline gene at one end, perhaps through a read error. The chain uses TRBV6-1 and TRBJ1-4, with D unresolved. The CDR3 loop spans 14 amino acids. Germline V gene sequence: CDR1 MNHNS, CDR2 SASEGT. Written as DNA, the CDR3 is TGTGTCAGCAGTTATTCGGGAACTAATGAAGAACTGTTTTTT. As protein: CVSSYSGTNEELFF.

The rearrangement uses TRBV6-2 or TRBV6-3 and TRBJ2-1, with D possibly matching TRBD2 (6 bases). Germline-derived CDR1 and CDR2 are MNHEY and SVGEGT. This CDR3 contains 13 residues. DNA of the CDR3: TGTACTAGCAGTCCCGAGATACACAATGAGCAGTTCTTC. Its protein is CTSSPEIHNEQFF.

Comment on this clonotype: At one end the junction does not follow the germline gene, possibly because of a read error. The V gene is TRBV11-2, the J gene TRBJ2-3; 10 bases are shared with TRBD1. Germline V gives CDR1 SGHAT, CDR2 FQNNGV. This CDR3 is built from 15 residues. The DNA for the CDR3 is TGTGCCAGCATACTCGGACAGGGGGTCGCAGATACGCAATATTTT. Amino acid sequence: CASILGQGVADTQYF.

As regards this clonotype: Relative to the germline gene, one junction end is altered; a read error may explain this. This chain's CDR3 is CSVRLAGGFYELYF. CDR3 sequence (DNA): TGCAGTGTTAGACTAGCGGGAGGGTTCTACGAGCTGTACTTC. The gene calls are TRBV20-1 and TRBJ2-7, with TRBD2 matching 14 bases. The CDR3 runs to 14 residues. CDR1 is DFQATT, CDR2 SNEGSKA, per germline (reference sequence).

This clonotype was counted a few times. Possible read error: a much larger clone is one base away. This chain uses TRBV6-2 or TRBV6-3 with TRBJ1-1; 7 nucleotides match TRBD1. Germline V CDR1 and CDR2: MNHEY, SVGEGT. This CDR3 region has 14 residues. The CDR3 DNA follows: TGTGTCAGCAGTCGGAAGAGACAGGGTACTGAAGCTTTCTTT. This gives the protein CVSSRKRQGTEAFF.

Worth noting for this clonotype: A read error may be the cause here, since a much bigger clone is one base away. This chain joins TRBV5-1 and TRBJ2-7, with 8 bases lining up with TRBD1. Germline V gives CDR1 SGHRS, CDR2 YFSETQ. CDR3 length: 17 amino acids. V lost 4 bases to trimming and J lost 3 bases; unmatched junction nucleotides: 15. The CDR3 DNA sequence: TGCGCCAGCAGCCCCCCGAGGACAGGGCCTTTCTTCTACGAGCAGTACTTC. Its translation is CASSPPRTGPFFYEQYF. Supplemented by reference TRBV5-1 and TRBJ2-7, the full variable domain reads KAGVTQTPRYLIKTRGQQVTLSCSPISGHRSVSWYQQTPGQGLQFLFEYFSETQRNKGNFPGRFSGRQFSNSRSEMNVSTLELGDSALYLCASSPPRTGPFFYEQYFGPGTRLTVT.

CDR3 sequence reads: CASSAGTGESYTF. The CDR3, as DNA: TGTGCCAGCAGTGCCGGGACAGGTGAAAGCTACACCTTC. The chain combines TRBV6-1 with TRBJ1-2, with 8 bases aligning to TRBD1. The CDR3 is 13 residues long. Per the germline V gene, CDR1 is MNHNS and CDR2 is SASEGT. Trimming at V came to 4 bases and at J to 9 bases, leaving 7 bases not matched to a gene.

This clonotype was seen a few times. This clone may be a read error of a much larger clone one base away. The J gene is TRBJ2-3, the V gene TRBV7-8, with D possibly being TRBD2 (6 bases). CDR3 length: 15 residues. Trimming left V 10 bases short and J 5 bases short, with 22 bases between. Germline V gene lookup returns CDR1 SGHVS and CDR2 FQNEAQ. CDR3 DNA sequence: TGTGCCATCATCGAGGGGACTCATCCCCTAGATACGCAGTATTTT. Translated, it gives CAIIEGTHPLDTQYF.